This T cell receptor beta chain was retrieved from a study of regulatory T cells in long-lasting Graves disease. In its sample, this clonotype was seen many times. The time point is: newly diagnosed GD, antithyroid drugs for less than 3 months. Generation of the TCR library employed RNA extracted from PBMCs. CDR1 is DFQATT, CDR2 SNEGSKA, per germline (reference sequence). The V and J ends lost 2 bases and 1 base respectively, with 8 bases between them. CDR3 length: 13 residues. Arm-PCR of CDR3 regions and iRepertoire HTBI primers were used to build TCR beta libraries. TCRdb reanalysed the multiplex PCR reads using MiXCR and keeps one entry per CDR3 protein. This sample carries around 480,000 distinct CDR3 sequences, about 17% of them seen once, and the ten largest clones take more than 10%. The sample was also reused in another study, on T cells in Graves' hyperthyroidism and ophthalmopathy.

Sequenced material: peripheral blood mononuclear cells (PBMCs), taken at new diagnosis, from a patient treated with antithyroid drugs. V is TRBV20-1 and J is TRBJ1-1, with D perhaps TRBD1 (5 bases). This TCR was recovered from a man in his forties or fifties with Graves disease. The CDR3 DNA reads as TGCAGTGCTAGACGGGACTCGAACACTGAAGCTTTCTTT. This sequence encodes CSARRDSNTEAFF.